These T cell receptor beta chains were read from a single sample in a study of memory CD4+ T cells and cytomegalovirus serostatus. The assay was immunoSEQ multiplex PCR, and TCRdb's table has in-frame clones only and misses some. The sample includes 46,000 or so clones, around 80% of them seen just once. The sequenced sample consisted of memory CD4+ T cells from blood. The receptors shown here come from an adult in good health and CMV-seronegative. CDR3s include the opening cysteine and the closing phenylalanine or tryptophan. Each record gives: D gene, V gene, clone size, J gene, CDR3 DNA, CDR3 protein. The D gene is left open where the match is weak. Clone sizes are given selectively: once, few, many, or a class where the clone is expanded.

>.|TRBV19|medium-sized|TRBJ1-3
TGTGCCAGTAGCCGGGGCCAGGGAAACACCATATATTTT
CASSRGQGNTIYF
>.|TRBV30|once|TRBJ1-1
TGTGCCTGGAGCCCCGGGGGGGTCCCTGAAGCTTTCTTT
CAWSPGGVPEAFF
>.|TRBV12-5|medium-sized|TRBJ1-5
TGTGCTAGTGACGGGATCGGCAATCAGCCCCAGCATTTT
CASDGIGNQPQHF
>.|TRBV6-1|.|TRBJ1-4
TGTGCCAGCAGTGAAGGATGGGCCCTGAGTGAAAAACTGTTTTTT
CASSEGWALSEKLFF
>TRBD1|TRBV4-3|once|TRBJ1-2
TGCGCCAGCAGCCAAGTGTGGCAGGGGGCGAACGGCTACACCTTC
CASSQVWQGANGYTF
>.|TRBV7-9|once|TRBJ1-2
TGTGCCAGCAGCTCGACAGGAGCTAACTATGGCTACACCTTC
CASSSTGANYGYTF
>TRBD1|TRBV6-5|.|TRBJ1-1
TGTGCCAGCAGCGCCGCCGGGACAGGGAGAACTGAAGCTTTCTTT
CASSAAGTGRTEAFF
>.|TRBV6-6|.|TRBJ1-2
TGTGCCAGCCAAGCGGGAGCATCGGCCTATGGCTACACCTTC
CASQAGASAYGYTF
>TRBD1|TRBV5-4|.|TRBJ1-2
TGTGCCAGCAGCTTGAGGGACAGGGTCTATGGCTACACCTTC
CASSLRDRVYGYTF
>TRBD2|TRBV7-3|.|TRBJ2-7
TGTGCCAGCAGCTCCGATTTTAGCGGGGGCAGGGCCGAGCAGTACTTC
CASSSDFSGGRAEQYF
>.|TRBV27|.|TRBJ1-1
TGTGCCAGCAGTTCGCACAGTATGAACACTGAAGCTTTCTTT
CASSSHSMNTEAFF
>TRBD1|TRBV7-2|once|TRBJ2-2
TGTGCCAGCAGCTCCCGACAGGGGGAAAACACCGGGGAGCTGTTTTTT
CASSSRQGENTGELFF
>.|TRBV7-8|once|TRBJ2-1
TGTGCCAGCAGCCCCCGACAGTTAAACAATGAGCAGTTCTTC
CASSPRQLNNEQFF
>.|TRBV6-5|.|TRBJ1-2
TGTGCCAGCACCCCCCGCGGGGGCGACTATGGCTACACCTTC
CASTPRGGDYGYTF
>.|TRBV10-2|.|TRBJ2-7
TGCGCCAGCAGTGAGTGGACAGGAGGTTTCGGGAGGGTTTACGAGCAGTACTTC
CASSEWTGGFGRVYEQYF
>.|TRBV4-3|.|TRBJ2-5
TGCGCCAGCAGCCAAGAGATGGGTTCCGAGACCCAGTACTTC
CASSQEMGSETQYF
>TRBD1|TRBV10-3|.|TRBJ1-1
TGTGCCATCGGAGGGGGCTTAGGGGCTTTCTTT
CAIGGGLGAFF
>.|TRBV10-2|.|TRBJ1-5
TGCGCCAGCAGTGACCTCAACCGGGGAGAAGCTCAGCCCCAGCATTTT
CASSDLNRGEAQPQHF
>.|TRBV2|.|TRBJ1-6
TGTGCCAGCAGTGAAACCCGGGGGGGGGCTGGATCACCCCTCCACTTT
CASSETRGGAGSPLHF
>.|TRBV15|.|TRBJ1-2
TGTGCCACCAGCAGAGCCCAGGGGCATGGCTACACCTTC
CATSRAQGHGYTF
>.|TRBV7-2|.|TRBJ1-4
TGTGCCAGCAGCCCCGGACTCGGAACTAATGAAAAACTGTTTTTT
CASSPGLGTNEKLFF
>.|TRBV15|.|TRBJ2-3
TGTGCCACCAGCAGATTAGCAGGGGGCACAGATACGCAGTATTTT
CATSRLAGGTDTQYF
>.|TRBV10-3|once|TRBJ1-6
TGTGCCATCAGTGAGAGTGGGTGGGCTTCACCCCTCCACTTT
CAISESGWASPLHF
>TRBD1|TRBV30|.|TRBJ1-3
TGTGCCTGGAGCCATGGGACAGCAAACTCTGGAAACACCATATATTTT
CAWSHGTANSGNTIYF
>TRBD1|TRBV5-4|.|TRBJ1-6
TGTGCCAGCAGCACCAGGCGGACAGGCTATAATTCACCCCTCCACTTT
CASSTRRTGYNSPLHF
>.|TRBV6-5|.|TRBJ1-5
TGTGCCAGCGGGGGCTCCAATCAGCCCCAGCATTTT
CASGGSNQPQHF
>.|TRBV28|.|TRBJ2-7
TGTGCCAGCCGCCTCCGAGCGCTAGGGACACCGGACTACGAGCAGTACTTC
CASRLRALGTPDYEQYF
>.|TRBV4-1|once|TRBJ1-1
TGCGCCAGCAGCCAAGGCGGACGGGGGCGGAGGACTGAAGCTTTCTTT
CASSQGGRGRRTEAFF
>TRBD1|TRBV30|.|TRBJ2-2
TGTGCCCGTACGCAGGGGAGACAGGGCTACACCGGGGAGCTGTTTTTT
CARTQGRQGYTGELFF
>.|TRBV7-9|.|TRBJ1-5
TGTGCCAGCAGCTTCGGATGGGGCGACCTCAATCAGCCCCAGCATTTT
CASSFGWGDLNQPQHF
>TRBD1|TRBV6-5|.|TRBJ2-1
TGTGCCAGCAGTCAAGGACAGGGGTGGGGTGAGCAGTTCTTC
CASSQGQGWGEQFF
>TRBD1|TRBV4-2|few|TRBJ1-2
TGTGCCAGCAGCAAACCGACAGGGGTTGGATATGGCTACACCTTC
CASSKPTGVGYGYTF
>.|TRBV27|.|TRBJ1-1
TGTGCCAGCAGTTTCACGGCCTATAGGGCTTCGGAAGCTTTCTTT
CASSFTAYRASEAFF
>.|TRBV9|.|TRBJ1-2
TGTGCCAGCAGCGTAGGCAGGGGAAACTATGGCTACACCTTC
CASSVGRGNYGYTF
>.|TRBV5-1|.|TRBJ2-1
TGCGCCAGCAGCTTAGGCAGGGGGGATTTCGATGAGCAGTTCTTC
CASSLGRGDFDEQFF
>.|TRBV9|.|TRBJ1-2
TGTGCCAGCAGCGCCCAGGGTGTGAACGGCTACACCTTC
CASSAQGVNGYTF
>TRBD1|TRBV5-1|.|TRBJ1-1
TGCGCCAGCAGTTTCACCGGGACAGGGAACACTGAAGCTTTCTTT
CASSFTGTGNTEAFF
>TRBD1|TRBV6-5|.|TRBJ1-2
TGTGCCAGCAGTTCAGGACAGGGGGCGTTGAGTGGCTACACCTTC
CASSSGQGALSGYTF
>TRBD1|TRBV28|.|TRBJ2-7
TGTGCCAGCAGTTCGGGACAGTACAACGAGCAGTACTTC
CASSSGQYNEQYF
>.|TRBV2|.|TRBJ1-5
TGTGCCAGCCGGGTGGGCAATCAGCCCCAGCATTTT
CASRVGNQPQHF
>TRBD1|TRBV4-3|.|TRBJ1-3
TGCGCCAGCAGCCAAACCCAGGGACAGCCTGGAAACACCATATATTTT
CASSQTQGQPGNTIYF
>TRBD1|TRBV27|.|TRBJ1-5
TGTGCCAGCAGTTCCGGACAGGGCGTTCAGCCCCAGCATTTT
CASSSGQGVQPQHF
>.|TRBV28|.|TRBJ1-4
TGTGCCAGCAGTTTAGGTCGTCAGCCGGGCGGGGAAAAACTGTTTTTT
CASSLGRQPGGEKLFF
>.|TRBV5-1|few|TRBJ2-5
TGCGCCAGCAGCGGTGGGGATCTCCAAGAGACCCAGTACTTC
CASSGGDLQETQYF
>.|TRBV5-4|medium-sized|TRBJ1-1
TGTGCCAGCAGCGCAGGACTTAACACTGAAGCTTTCTTT
CASSAGLNTEAFF
>TRBD1|TRBV19|.|TRBJ2-5
TGTGCCAGTAGTATAGCCGGGACAGGGGGCCTGGGAGAGACCCAGTACTTC
CASSIAGTGGLGETQYF
>.|TRBV10-2|.|TRBJ2-1
TGCGCCAGCAGTGAGGAGGGGACCGCCAATGAGCAGTTCTTC
CASSEEGTANEQFF
>TRBD1|TRBV7-2|once|TRBJ1-1
TGTGCCAGCAGCTTAGGACCCGGGGACAGTGGGTATGCTTTCTTT
CASSLGPGDSGYAFF
>TRBD1|TRBV6-1|few|TRBJ1-5
TGTGCCAGCAGTGAAGTGGAGACAGGGCGGCTGCATTTT
CASSEVETGRLHF
>.|TRBV28|.|TRBJ1-2
TGTGCCAGCATCTCAGGGCAGGGGTGGAATGGCTACACCTTC
CASISGQGWNGYTF
>.|TRBV6-6|.|TRBJ1-1
TGTGCCAGCAAGGGAGTGAACACTGAAGCTTTCTTT
CASKGVNTEAFF
>.|TRBV10-2|medium-sized|TRBJ2-2
TGCGCCAGCAGCGGGGGGCCGAGGACCGGGGAGCTGTTTTTT
CASSGGPRTGELFF
>.|TRBV7-9|.|TRBJ2-7
TGTGCCAGCAGCTTAGTTGGGGGTCCCAACGAGCAGTACTTC
CASSLVGGPNEQYF
>TRBD1|TRBV29-1|once|TRBJ1-5
TGCAGCGTGAAACAGGGGCGCAATCAGCCCCAGCATTTT
CSVKQGRNQPQHF